The 17 T cell receptor beta chains presented below share a single source sample, sequenced in a study of cytomegalovirus exposure and HLA in healthy donors. The PCR made use of 60 Vbeta and 13 Jbeta primers. Produced via immunoSEQ multiplex PCR; TCRdb's table is partial and in-frame only. This table has about 170,000 clones, approximately 71% appearing once. What was sequenced was PBMCs. These receptors all come from a girl under 18 in good health and CMV-seronegative.

The gene calls are TRBV6-6 and TRBJ1-2; D gene unclear. Germline assignment: CDR1 MNHNY and CDR2 SVGAGI (reference sequence). V was shortened by 0 bases and J by 4 bases, with 12 bases between the two germline ends. The CDR3 has 15 residues. This chain's CDR3 is CASSYSSQYLYGYTF. DNA of the CDR3: TGTGCCAGCAGTTACTCGTCACAGTACCTCTATGGCTACACCTTC.

On this clone: This same CDR3 is encoded by further DNA sequences in the sample. This chain uses TRBV5-4 with TRBJ1-2, with D possibly matching TRBD1 (6 bases). This CDR3 comprises 14 residues. The V gene lost 0 bases and the J gene lost 2 bases, with 8 bases spanning the gap. Looked up from germline, CDR1 is SGHNT and CDR2 is YYREEE (reference sequence). The CDR3 is CASSLDRANYGYTF. The CDR3 DNA reads TGTGCCAGCAGCTTGGACAGGGCCAACTATGGCTACACCTTC.

V usage is TRBV4-2 and J usage is TRBJ1-4, with a tentative D call TRBD1 (6 bases). CDR1 is LGHNA, CDR2 YNFKEQ, per germline. This CDR3 spans 16 amino acids. The ends were cut back, 1 base at V and 6 bases at J, with 15 bases in the middle. CDR3 nucleotide sequence: TGTGCCAGCAGCCAAGCCCAGGGGTGGCGCGATGAAAAACTGTTTTTT. This sequence encodes CASSQAQGWRDEKLFF.

This clone has more than one count but fewer than ten. This rearrangement joins TRBV30 to TRBJ2-2, with D possibly TRBD2 on 6 matching bases. The V end was cut by 3 bases, the J end by 0 bases, with 20 bases between. The CDR3 totals 18 residues. CDR1 GTSNPN and CDR2 SVGIG come from the germline V gene (reference sequence). The CDR3 DNA reads as TGTGCCTGGAGGACCCGGGAGCTCCTCTTCGCGAACACCGGGGAGCTGTTTTTT. Encoded protein: CAWRTRELLFANTGELFF. The complete variable domain, with remaining parts taken from reference TRBV30 and TRBJ2-2, reads SQTIHQWPATLVQPVGSPLSLECTVEGTSNPNLYWYRQAAGRGLQLLFYSVGIGQISSEVPQNLSASRPQDRQFILSSKKLLLSDSGFYLCAWRTRELLFANTGELFFGEGSRLTVL.

The chain has TRBV11-2 and TRBJ1-2, with 7 bases fitting TRBD1. Germline V gene data show CDR1 as SGHAT and CDR2 as FQNNGV. Trimming cost V 5 bases and J 2 bases; bases outside gene matches: 5. The CDR3 spans 14 residues. In nucleotides, the CDR3 is TGTGCCAGCAGCCAAGGGGGCACAAACTATGGCTACACCTTC. As protein: CASSQGGTNYGYTF. The full variable domain, rest sourced from reference TRBV11-2 and TRBJ1-2, is EAGVAQSPRYKIIEKRQSVAFWCNPISGHATLYWYQQILGQGPKLLIQFQNNGVVDDSQLPKDRFSAERLKGVDSTLKIQPAKLEDSAVYLCASSQGGTNYGYTFGSGTRLTVV.

The genes are TRBV14 and TRBJ1-1, with D tentatively TRBD1 (6 bases). Trimming pared 3 bases from V and 3 bases from J, leaving 11 bases between. Germline lookup yields CDR1 SGHDN and CDR2 FVKESK. The CDR3 spans 14 residues. This CDR3 reads CASSHKAGDTEAFF. The DNA of the CDR3 is TGTGCCAGCAGCCATAAAGCAGGGGACACTGAAGCTTTCTTT.

The chain couples TRBV6-5 to TRBJ1-3, with D possibly being TRBD1 (5 bases). Trimming removed 4 bases at V and 7 bases at J, with 20 bases between. Germline CDR1 and CDR2: MNHEY and SVGAGI. The CDR3 extends over 16 amino acids. The CDR3 here is CASSSRQQSLHNTIYF. The CDR3 bases are TGTGCCAGCAGTTCCCGACAGCAGTCACTTCACAACACCATATATTTT.

The V gene is TRBV29-1, the J gene TRBJ1-2; perhaps TRBD1 as D (5 bases). CDR1 and CDR2 from the germline V gene are SQVTM and ANQGSEA. V dropped 1 base and J dropped 7 bases, with 10 bases sitting between them. The CDR3 extends over 12 amino acids. Here the CDR3 reads CSVEGSGFGYTF. CDR3 sequence (DNA): TGCAGCGTTGAAGGTTCAGGGTTTGGCTACACCTTC.

The chain couples TRBV5-1 to TRBJ1-6; TRBD1 matches at 7 bases. V trimming: 3 bases; J trimming: 9 bases; junction bases outside the gene matches: 9. CDR1 is SGHRS and CDR2 is YFSETQ in the germline V gene. CDR3 length: 15 amino acids. The CDR3 loop reads CASSSVGDRFSPLHF. The CDR3 bases are TGCGCCAGCAGCTCGGTGGGGGACAGATTTTCACCCCTCCACTTT. The variable domain in full, completed from reference TRBV5-1 and TRBJ1-6, reads KAGVTQTPRYLIKTRGQQVTLSCSPISGHRSVSWYQQTPGQGLQFLFEYFSETQRNKGNFPGRFSGRQFSNSRSEMNVSTLELGDSALYLCASSSVGDRFSPLHFGNGTRLTVT.

The gene calls are TRBV5-8 and TRBJ1-5; D is possibly TRBD1 (5 bases). CDR3 size: 17 residues. V was shortened by 4 bases and J by 4 bases, with 21 bases between the two germline ends. CDR1 is SGHTS, CDR2 YDEGEE, per germline. For the CDR3, the DNA is TGTGCCAGCAGCGGGGCCGACAGCCTGCTTTCTAATCAGCCCCAGCATTTT. This translates into CASSGADSLLSNQPQHF.

The chain combines TRBV15 with TRBJ1-2; D gene unclear. The CDR3 runs to 12 residues. Trimming pared 5 bases from V and 5 bases from J, leaving 9 bases between. The V gene's germline CDR1 is LNHNV and CDR2 YYDKDF (reference sequence). This CDR3 reads CATSERRYGYTF. DNA for the CDR3: TGTGCCACCAGCGAGAGAAGATATGGCTACACCTTC.

J is TRBJ2-2 and V is TRBV9; 7 nucleotides agree with TRBD1. In germline, CDR1 is SGDLS, CDR2 YYNGEE. The CDR3 has 15 residues. The trim removed 3 bases at V and 5 bases at J, leaving 7 bases unmatched. CDR3 loop: CASSGGGARTGELFF. CDR3 in DNA: TGTGCCAGCAGCGGAGGGGGCGCCCGGACCGGGGAGCTGTTTTTT.

The rearrangement links TRBV12-5 to TRBJ1-2; no clear D. The CDR3 has 11 residues. Trimming left V 1 base short and J 8 bases short, with 5 bases between. Germline lookup yields CDR1 LGHNT and CDR2 FRNRAP. The chain's CDR3 is CASGLGQGYTF. Written as DNA, the CDR3 is TGTGCTAGTGGTTTGGGTCAGGGCTACACCTTC.

Only one count was recorded for this clone. The V call is TRBV30, the J call TRBJ2-5; D gene unclear. Trimming cost V 0 bases and J 0 bases, with 5 bases left between them. CDR1 GTSNPN and CDR2 SVGIG come from the germline V gene (reference sequence). CDR3 length: 13 residues. The CDR3 region has the DNA TGTGCCTGGAGTGTGTCGTACCAAGAGACCCAGTACTTC. Protein: CAWSVSYQETQYF.

The chain combines TRBV29-1 with TRBJ2-1, with 13 bases fitting TRBD2. This CDR3 spans 18 amino acids. The J segment lost 2 bases and the V segment lost 3 bases, leaving 10 bases of the junction unmatched. CDR1 SQVTM and CDR2 ANQGSEA come from the germline V gene. The CDR3, as DNA: TGCAGCGTTGAGCTCGGGACTAGCGGGGTGGGACCCTACAATGAGCAGTTCTTC. It codes for CSVELGTSGVGPYNEQFF.

The CDR3 nucleotides read TGTGCCAGCAGTTACTCCCCCGACAGGACTAATGAAAAACTGTTTTTT. Its protein is CASSYSPDRTNEKLFF. The chain links TRBV6-5 to TRBJ1-4, with D possibly matching TRBD1 (6 bases). The V gene's germline CDR1 is MNHEY and CDR2 SVGAGI. Trimming cost V 0 bases and J 2 bases, with 10 bases left between them. The CDR3 consists of 16 residues.

The chain recombines TRBV5-1 with TRBJ1-2; 8 bases are shared with TRBD1. CDR3 length: 14 amino acids. In germline, CDR1 is SGHRS, CDR2 YFSETQ. The trim removed 7 bases at V and 7 bases at J, leaving 12 bases unmatched. DNA for the CDR3: TGCGCCAGCGGCGAGGGACAGGAGAAGGGTGGCTACACCTTC. This codes for CASGEGQEKGGYTF.